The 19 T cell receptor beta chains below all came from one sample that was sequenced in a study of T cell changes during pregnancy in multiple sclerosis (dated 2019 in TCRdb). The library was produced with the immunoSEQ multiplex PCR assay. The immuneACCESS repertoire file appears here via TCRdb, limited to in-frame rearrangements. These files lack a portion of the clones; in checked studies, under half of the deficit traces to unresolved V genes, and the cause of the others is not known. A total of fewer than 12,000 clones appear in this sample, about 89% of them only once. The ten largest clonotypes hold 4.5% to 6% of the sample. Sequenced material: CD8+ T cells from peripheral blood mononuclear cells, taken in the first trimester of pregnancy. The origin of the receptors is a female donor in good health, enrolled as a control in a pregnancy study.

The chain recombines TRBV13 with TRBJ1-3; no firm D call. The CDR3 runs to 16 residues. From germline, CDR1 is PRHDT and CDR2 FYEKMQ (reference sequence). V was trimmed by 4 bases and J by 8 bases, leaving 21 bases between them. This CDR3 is CASSSTGITKEDTIYF. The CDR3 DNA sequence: TGTGCCAGCAGCTCGACCGGGATCACCAAAGAGGACACCATATATTTT. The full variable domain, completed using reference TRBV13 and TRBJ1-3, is AAGVIQSPRHLIKEKRETATLKCYPIPRHDTVYWYQQGPGQDPQFLISFYEKMQSDKGSIPDRFSAQQFSDYHSELNMSSLELGDSALYFCASSSTGITKEDTIYFGEGSWLTVV.

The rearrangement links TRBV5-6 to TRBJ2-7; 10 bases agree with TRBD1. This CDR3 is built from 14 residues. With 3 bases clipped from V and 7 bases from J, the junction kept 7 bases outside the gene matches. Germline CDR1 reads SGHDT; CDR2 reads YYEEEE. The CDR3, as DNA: TGTGCCAGCAGCTGGGGGACAGGGGTTTCTGAGCAGTACTTC. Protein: CASSWGTGVSEQYF.

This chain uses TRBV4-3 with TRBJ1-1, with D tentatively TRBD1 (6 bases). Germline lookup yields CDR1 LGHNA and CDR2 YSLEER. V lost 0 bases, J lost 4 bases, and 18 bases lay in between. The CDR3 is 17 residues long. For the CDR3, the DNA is TGCGCCAGCAGCCAAGAGCGTACAGGGTCCCAAGGCACTGAAGCTTTCTTT. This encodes CASSQERTGSQGTEAFF.

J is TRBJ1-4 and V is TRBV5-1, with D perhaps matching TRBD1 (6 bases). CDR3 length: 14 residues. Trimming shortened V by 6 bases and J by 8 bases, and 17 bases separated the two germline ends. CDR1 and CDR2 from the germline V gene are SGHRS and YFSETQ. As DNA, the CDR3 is TGCGCCAGCACCAATCAGGGGCCGGGGGAAAAACTGTTTTTT. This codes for CASTNQGPGEKLFF.

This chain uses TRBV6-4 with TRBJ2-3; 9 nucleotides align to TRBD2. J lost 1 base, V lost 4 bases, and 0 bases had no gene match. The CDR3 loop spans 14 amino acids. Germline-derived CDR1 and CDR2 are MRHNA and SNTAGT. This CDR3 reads CASSASGGTDTQYF. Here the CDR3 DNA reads TGTGCCAGCAGTGCTAGCGGGGGCACAGATACGCAGTATTTT.

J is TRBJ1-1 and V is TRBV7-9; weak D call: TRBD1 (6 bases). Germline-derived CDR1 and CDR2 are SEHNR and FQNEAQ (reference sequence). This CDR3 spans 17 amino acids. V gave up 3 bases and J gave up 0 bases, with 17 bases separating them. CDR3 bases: TGTGCCAGCAGCTTTAAGGGATACAGGGTTGTGAACACTGAAGCTTTCTTT. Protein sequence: CASSFKGYRVVNTEAFF.

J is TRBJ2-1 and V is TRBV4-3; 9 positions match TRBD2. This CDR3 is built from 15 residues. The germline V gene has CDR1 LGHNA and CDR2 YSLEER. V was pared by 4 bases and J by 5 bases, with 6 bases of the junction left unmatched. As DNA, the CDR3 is TGCGCCAGCAGCCCCGGGACTAGCAACGACAATGAGCAGTTCTTC. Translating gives CASSPGTSNDNEQFF.

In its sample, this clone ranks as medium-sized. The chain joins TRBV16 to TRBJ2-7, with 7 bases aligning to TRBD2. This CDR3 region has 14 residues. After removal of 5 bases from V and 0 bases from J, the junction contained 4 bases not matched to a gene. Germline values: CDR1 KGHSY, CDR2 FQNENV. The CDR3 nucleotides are TGTGCCAGCAGCGGGGAGGGAAGCTCCTACGAGCAGTACTTC. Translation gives CASSGEGSSYEQYF.

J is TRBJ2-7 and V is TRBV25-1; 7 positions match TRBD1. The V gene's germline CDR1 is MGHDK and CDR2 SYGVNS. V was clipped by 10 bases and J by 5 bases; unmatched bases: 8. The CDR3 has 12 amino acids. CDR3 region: CATRQGSHEQYF. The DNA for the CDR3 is TGTGCCACCCGACAGGGAAGCCACGAGCAGTACTTC.

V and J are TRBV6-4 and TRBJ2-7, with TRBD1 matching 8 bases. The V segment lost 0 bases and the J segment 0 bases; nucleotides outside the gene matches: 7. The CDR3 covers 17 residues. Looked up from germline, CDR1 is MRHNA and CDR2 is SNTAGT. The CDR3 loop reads CASSDSYRTGSSYEQYF. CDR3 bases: TGTGCCAGCAGTGACTCATACCGGACAGGGAGCTCCTACGAGCAGTACTTC.

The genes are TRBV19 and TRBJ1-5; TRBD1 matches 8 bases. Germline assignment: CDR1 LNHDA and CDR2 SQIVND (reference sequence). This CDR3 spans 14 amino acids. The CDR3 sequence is CAVKDRDFNQPQHF. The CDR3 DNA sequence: TGTGCTGTTAAGGACAGGGACTTCAATCAGCCCCAGCATTTT.

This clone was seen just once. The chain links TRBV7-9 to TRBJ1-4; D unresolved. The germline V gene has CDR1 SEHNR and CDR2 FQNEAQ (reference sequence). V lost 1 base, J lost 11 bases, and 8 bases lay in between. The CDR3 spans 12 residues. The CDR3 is CASSLDVQKLFF. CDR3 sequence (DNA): TGTGCCAGCAGCTTAGACGTTCAGAAACTGTTTTTT.

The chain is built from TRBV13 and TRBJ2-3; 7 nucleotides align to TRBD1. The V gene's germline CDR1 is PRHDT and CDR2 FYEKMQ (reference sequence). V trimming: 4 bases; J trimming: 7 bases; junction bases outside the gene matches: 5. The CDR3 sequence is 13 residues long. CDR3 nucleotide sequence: TGTGCCAGCAGCTCACAGGGGTGGAATACGCAGTATTTT. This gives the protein CASSSQGWNTQYF. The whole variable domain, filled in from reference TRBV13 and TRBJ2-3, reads AAGVIQSPRHLIKEKRETATLKCYPIPRHDTVYWYQQGPGQDPQFLISFYEKMQSDKGSIPDRFSAQQFSDYHSELNMSSLELGDSALYFCASSSQGWNTQYFGPGTRLTVL.

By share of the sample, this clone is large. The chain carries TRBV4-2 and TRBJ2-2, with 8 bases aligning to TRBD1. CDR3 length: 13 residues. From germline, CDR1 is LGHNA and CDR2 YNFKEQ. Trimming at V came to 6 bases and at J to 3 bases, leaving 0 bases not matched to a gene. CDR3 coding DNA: TGTGCCAGCAGGGACAGGGACACCGGGGAGCTGTTTTTT. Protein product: CASRDRDTGELFF.

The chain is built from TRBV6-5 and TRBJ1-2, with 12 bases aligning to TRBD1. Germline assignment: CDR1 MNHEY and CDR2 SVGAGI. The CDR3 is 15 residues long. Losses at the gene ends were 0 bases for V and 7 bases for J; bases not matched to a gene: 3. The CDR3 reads CASSYSGTGGAGYTF. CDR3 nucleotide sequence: TGTGCCAGCAGTTACTCCGGGACAGGGGGCGCTGGCTACACCTTC.

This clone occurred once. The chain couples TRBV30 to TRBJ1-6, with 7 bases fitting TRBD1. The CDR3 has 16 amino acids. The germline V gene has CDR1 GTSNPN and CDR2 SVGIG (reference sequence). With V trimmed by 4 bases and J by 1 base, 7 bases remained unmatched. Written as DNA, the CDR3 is TGTGCCTGGAAAGGGGGCGGAGGATCCTATAATTCACCCCTCCACTTT. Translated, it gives CAWKGGGGSYNSPLHF.

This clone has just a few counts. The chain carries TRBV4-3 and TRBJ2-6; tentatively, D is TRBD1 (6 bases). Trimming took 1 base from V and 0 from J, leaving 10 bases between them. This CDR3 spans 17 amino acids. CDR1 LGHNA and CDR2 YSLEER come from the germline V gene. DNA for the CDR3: TGCGCCAGCAGCCAAGCGGGGACAAACTCTGGGGCCAACGTCCTGACTTTC. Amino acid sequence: CASSQAGTNSGANVLTF.

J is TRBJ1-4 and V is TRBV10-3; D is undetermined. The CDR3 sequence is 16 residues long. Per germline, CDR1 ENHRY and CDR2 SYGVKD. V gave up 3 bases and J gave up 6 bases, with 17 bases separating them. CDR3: CAISDSDRTGDEKLFF. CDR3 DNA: TGTGCCATCAGTGATTCAGACCGTACGGGTGATGAAAAACTGTTTTTT.

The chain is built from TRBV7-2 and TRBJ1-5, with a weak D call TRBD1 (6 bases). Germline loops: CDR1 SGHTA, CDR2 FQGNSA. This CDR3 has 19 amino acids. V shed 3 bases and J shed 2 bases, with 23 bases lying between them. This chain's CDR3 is CASSFGLGVGGLGNQPQHF. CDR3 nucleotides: TGTGCCAGCAGCTTTGGCCTGGGGGTCGGGGGGCTTGGCAATCAGCCCCAGCATTTT.